The 4 T cell receptor beta chains presented below share a single source sample, sequenced in a study of PD-1 blockade in classical Hodgkin lymphoma. Each patient's relapse followed autologous stem cell transplantation, and brentuximab vedotin exposure varied. Produced via immunoSEQ multiplex PCR; TCRdb's table is partial and in-frame only. This sample has about 17,000 clones; about 80% occur once, and the top ten carry 4.6%. Specimen: peripheral blood mononuclear cells (PBMCs), collected at baseline. These receptors were collected from a human donor with classical Hodgkin lymphoma.

The chain uses TRBV5-6 and TRBJ2-5; 8 bases fit TRBD2. The CDR3 is 16 amino acids. After removal of 0 bases from V and 5 bases from J, the junction contained 9 bases not matched to a gene. CDR1 is SGHDT, CDR2 YYEEEE, per germline. The CDR3 loop reads CASSLVRGLGGETQYF. The CDR3 DNA is TGTGCCAGCAGCTTGGTCAGGGGACTAGGGGGGGAGACCCAGTACTTC.

The CDR3 nucleotides read TGTGCCAGTAGTAGTAGCCTCATTTACAATGAGCAGTTCTTC. Translation: CASSSSLIYNEQFF. The J gene is TRBJ2-1, the V gene TRBV19; D not certain. This CDR3 is 14 amino acids long. CDR1 LNHDA and CDR2 SQIVND come from the germline V gene (reference sequence). Trimming pared 4 bases from V and 4 bases from J, leaving 11 bases between.

This clone turned up a few times. This chain connects TRBV5-1 to TRBJ2-2; D is possibly TRBD1 (6 bases). Trimming took 4 bases from V and 4 from J, leaving 8 bases between them. The CDR3 is 13 residues long. Germline CDR1 and CDR2: SGHRS and YFSETQ. CDR3 DNA: TGCGCCAGCAGCCGAGGGGGCACCGGGGAGCTGTTTTTT. Amino acid sequence: CASSRGGTGELFF.

The rearrangement links TRBV4-2 to TRBJ2-1, with 8 bases matching TRBD2. This CDR3 contains 16 residues. Trimming cost V 0 bases and J 8 bases; bases outside gene matches: 9. CDR1 is LGHNA and CDR2 is YNFKEQ in the germline V gene. Written as DNA, the CDR3 is TGTGCCAGCAGCCAAGATGACAGCGGGGGCGAGGATGAGCAGTTCTTC. Protein: CASSQDDSGGEDEQFF.